A selection of T cell receptor beta chains follows, all from one sample in a study of OX40 agonist ivuxolimab in advanced cancers. The method was immunoSEQ multiplex PCR; TCRdb's version includes in-frame clones alone and lacks a portion of them. The data show around 61,000 clones, around 93% seen once. Specimen: CD4+ or CD8+ T cells sorted from blood, collected in a trial of the OX40 agonist ivuxolimab. The receptors were gathered from an adult with an advanced solid tumor such as melanoma, head and neck, liver or kidney cancer. Each CDR3 is given with its conserved first and last residue. D genes are given only for firm matches. Rows give clone size only sometimes, using once, few, many, or a class for an expanded clone.

-,TRBJ1-1,-,TRBV30,CAWSELSDTEAFF,TGTGCCTGGAGTGAATTGAGCGACACTGAAGCTTTCTTT
-,TRBJ1-5,-,TRBV4-2,CASSLSHSPRQPQHF,TGTGCCAGCAGCCTTTCGCACAGTCCAAGGCAGCCCCAGCATTTT
-,TRBJ1-2,-,TRBV20-1,CSAPGAIAF,TGCAGTGCCCCTGGGGCTATTGCCTTC
-,TRBJ2-1,-,TRBV6-5,CASTVSEGNEQFF,TGTGCCAGCACCGTTAGTGAGGGGAATGAGCAGTTCTTC
-,TRBJ2-1,-,TRBV12-2,CASRHSGGAFIHNEQFF,TGTGCAAGTCGCCATAGCGGGGGGGCCTTTATACACAATGAGCAGTTCTTC
TRBD1,TRBJ1-5,-,TRBV4-1,CASSHAGTASNQPQHF,TGCGCCAGCAGCCATGCCGGGACAGCTAGCAATCAGCCCCAGCATTTT
-,TRBJ2-7,once,TRBV13,CASSLIYEQYF,TGTGCCAGCAGCTTAATCTACGAGCAGTACTTC
-,TRBJ1-5,-,TRBV15,CATSRGAVSNQPQHF,TGTGCCACCAGCAGAGGGGCTGTTAGCAATCAGCCCCAGCATTTT
TRBD2,TRBJ2-3,-,TRBV5-4,CASSDKTSGSTDTQYF,TGTGCCAGCAGCGACAAGACTAGCGGGAGTACAGATACGCAGTATTTT
-,TRBJ2-1,-,TRBV7-9,CASSLHTNEQFF,TGTGCCAGCAGCTTACATACCAATGAGCAGTTCTTC
-,TRBJ2-7,-,TRBV28,CASSLKGHLNYEQYF,TGTGCCAGCAGTTTAAAGGGCCACCTGAACTACGAGCAGTACTTC
-,TRBJ1-5,-,TRBV28,CASSLFTGGNQPQHF,TGTGCCAGCAGTTTATTCACAGGAGGGAATCAGCCCCAGCATTTT
TRBD1,TRBJ1-2,-,TRBV25-1,CASSGGTGMGYGYTF,TGTGCCAGCAGTGGGGGGACAGGGATGGGGTATGGCTACACCTTC
-,TRBJ2-3,once,TRBV30,CAWCQVISTDTQYF,TGTGCCTGGTGTCAAGTAATTAGCACAGATACGCAGTATTTT
-,TRBJ1-1,-,TRBV30,CAWKRGVEAFF,TGTGCCTGGAAAAGGGGGGTTGAAGCTTTCTTT
-,TRBJ1-1,-,TRBV6-6,CASSLAPNTEAFF,TGTGCCAGCAGCCTAGCCCCGAACACTGAAGCTTTCTTT
-,TRBJ2-1,-,TRBV7-9,CASTHSYNEQFF,TGTGCCAGCACCCATTCCTACAATGAGCAGTTCTTC
-,TRBJ1-2,-,TRBV19,CASSTMGFGYGYTF,TGTGCCAGTAGTACTATGGGCTTCGGCTATGGCTACACCTTC
-,TRBJ1-5,few,TRBV27,CASSEVSNQPQHF,TGTGCCAGCAGCGAAGTGAGCAATCAGCCCCAGCATTTT
-,TRBJ1-4,-,TRBV27,CASSPMGGAGDEKLFF,TGTGCCAGCAGTCCAATGGGGGGGGCGGGCGATGAAAAACTGTTTTTT
TRBD2,TRBJ2-3,once,TRBV30,CAWSSSGNTDTQYF,TGTGCCTGGAGTAGCAGCGGGAACACAGATACGCAGTATTTT
TRBD2,TRBJ2-1,-,TRBV10-3,CATSGGGSPKFF,TGTGCCACCAGCGGGGGGGGATCTCCTAAGTTCTTC
TRBD1,TRBJ1-2,-,TRBV28,CATKDRGYPLLFGYTF,TGTGCCACCAAAGACAGGGGATATCCCCTACTATTTGGCTACACCTTC
TRBD2,TRBJ2-2,few,TRBV4-3,CASSQQLAGGGVGELFF,TGCGCCAGCAGCCAACAACTAGCGGGAGGTGGGGTCGGGGAGCTGTTTTTT
-,TRBJ2-2,-,TRBV28,CASSLSLAAYTGELFF,TGTGCCAGCAGTTTATCGCTGGCAGCCTACACCGGGGAGCTGTTTTTT
-,TRBJ2-4,-,TRBV28,CASSLAVQNLLAKNIQYF,TGTGCCAGCAGTTTAGCAGTTCAGAACCTCCTAGCCAAAAACATTCAGTACTTC
-,TRBJ1-2,-,TRBV28,CASRGAGQLNGYTF,TGTGCCAGCAGAGGGGCGGGTCAGCTGAATGGCTACACCTTC
-,TRBJ2-1,few,TRBV2,CASSDRVGEQFF,TGTGCCAGCAGTGACAGGGTGGGCGAGCAGTTCTTC
-,TRBJ2-1,-,TRBV7-8,CASSLNNEQFF,TGTGCCAGCAGCCTTAATAATGAGCAGTTCTTC
-,TRBJ1-5,-,TRBV15,CATSRDHQGLSNQPQHF,TGTGCCACCAGCAGAGATCACCAGGGGCTGAGCAATCAGCCCCAGCATTTT
-,TRBJ2-1,-,TRBV30,CAWSVLRESEQFF,TGTGCCTGGAGTGTACTCCGGGAAAGCGAGCAGTTCTTC
-,TRBJ2-3,once,TRBV19,CASSIYIGTDTQYF,TGTGCCAGTAGTATATATATAGGCACAGATACGCAGTATTTT
-,TRBJ1-2,-,TRBV6-5,CATMDRPELDYGYTF,TGTGCCACAATGGACAGACCAGAGCTGGACTATGGCTACACCTTC
-,TRBJ1-4,-,TRBV6-6,CASSYLDPVTNEKLFF,TGTGCCAGCAGTTACCTGGACCCGGTAACTAATGAAAAACTGTTTTTT
-,TRBJ1-5,-,TRBV28,CASSLNFQPQHF,TGTGCCAGCAGTTTAAATTTTCAGCCCCAGCATTTT
-,TRBJ1-5,-,TRBV28,CASSFGTSVGGQPQHF,TGTGCCAGCAGTTTCGGGACTAGTGTGGGTGGCCAGCCCCAGCATTTT
TRBD2,TRBJ2-5,-,TRBV4-3,CASSQVLAGRDETQYF,TGCGCCAGCAGCCAAGTTCTGGCAGGGAGGGATGAGACCCAGTACTTC
-,TRBJ2-2,-,TRBV27,CASSWGAFTGELFF,TGTGCCAGCAGTTGGGGGGCCTTCACCGGGGAGCTGTTTTTT
TRBD2,TRBJ2-1,-,TRBV6-6,CASSYVLAGDEQFF,TGTGCCAGCAGTTATGTACTAGCGGGAGATGAGCAGTTCTTC
TRBD1,TRBJ2-1,few,TRBV4-1,CATADRAGVNEQFF,TGCGCCACCGCGGACAGGGCAGGAGTGAATGAGCAGTTCTTC
-,TRBJ1-5,-,TRBV6-5,CASSYSMGGGQPQHF,TGTGCCAGCAGTTACTCGATGGGGGGCGGACAGCCCCAGCATTTT
-,TRBJ1-5,-,TRBV30,CAWSVLGSQPQHF,TGTGCCTGGAGTGTATTAGGGAGTCAGCCCCAGCATTTT
-,TRBJ2-2,once,TRBV7-9,CASSSPSRNTGELFF,TGTGCCAGCAGCTCCCCCTCTCGCAACACCGGGGAGCTGTTTTTT
-,TRBJ1-5,few,TRBV27,CASSLGLNQPQHF,TGTGCCAGCAGTTTAGGCCTAAATCAGCCCCAGCATTTT
-,TRBJ1-2,-,TRBV6-5,CASSYSGGGYTF,TGTGCCAGCAGTTACAGTGGTGGAGGCTACACCTTC
-,TRBJ2-1,-,TRBV9,CASSPGPGYEQFF,TGTGCCAGCAGCCCCGGACCAGGCTATGAGCAGTTCTTC
-,TRBJ1-5,-,TRBV6-6,CASSSMAGVNQPQHF,TGTGCCAGCAGTTCGATGGCAGGGGTCAACCAGCCCCAGCATTTT
-,TRBJ2-1,-,TRBV6-5,CASSYGLDEQFF,TGTGCCAGCAGTTACGGGCTCGATGAGCAGTTCTTC
-,TRBJ2-1,-,TRBV5-4,CASSFNPGAKFF,TGTGCCAGCAGTTTTAACCCCGGGGCAAAGTTCTTC
TRBD1,TRBJ1-4,-,TRBV2,CASSAQDRVDNEKLFF,TGTGCCAGCAGCGCTCAAGACAGGGTAGACAATGAAAAACTGTTTTTT
-,TRBJ2-1,-,TRBV28,CASSLFAVYNEQFF,TGTGCCAGCAGTTTATTTGCGGTGTACAATGAGCAGTTCTTC
-,TRBJ1-5,-,TRBV19,CASRGRNNQPQHF,TGTGCCAGTAGGGGACGGAACAATCAGCCCCAGCATTTT
-,TRBJ2-5,-,TRBV30,CAWSVGGIGTQYF,TGTGCCTGGAGTGTAGGGGGGATCGGGACCCAGTACTTC
-,TRBJ2-1,-,TRBV30,CAWSVSGGNEQFF,TGTGCCTGGAGTGTAAGTGGGGGGAATGAGCAGTTCTTC
-,TRBJ1-6,-,TRBV27,CASSSGTDNSPLHF,TGTGCCAGCAGCTCCGGGACTGATAATTCACCCCTCCACTTT
-,TRBJ2-3,-,TRBV5-6,CASSRTPDTQYF,TGTGCCAGCAGCCGGACCCCAGATACGCAGTATTTT
-,TRBJ2-6,-,TRBV9,CASSVSGANVLTF,TGTGCCAGCAGCGTATCTGGGGCCAACGTCCTGACTTTC
TRBD1,TRBJ1-2,-,TRBV28,CASTDRTNYGYTF,TGTGCCAGCACGGACAGGACTAACTATGGCTACACCTTC
-,TRBJ2-3,-,TRBV27,CASSFRSTDTQYF,TGTGCCAGCAGTTTCCGGAGCACAGATACGCAGTATTTT
-,TRBJ1-1,-,TRBV18,CASSPVHEMDTEAFF,TGTGCCAGCTCACCAGTCCACGAAATGGACACTGAAGCTTTCTTT